Given below is one T cell receptor (beta chain) in context. What it binds is not known. Sequencing used immunoSEQ multiplex PCR; TCRdb keeps in-frame clones, though not all of them. This sample yields about 83,000 clones, of which roughly 83% are seen a single time; about 2.4% belongs to the top ten. The sample originates from a study of radiation and T cells in renal cell carcinoma. Indicated time point: blood 4 weeks post-SBRT, at nephrectomy. Treatment noted: 15 Gy SBRT to primary tumor, nephrectomy 4 weeks later. This renal cell carcinoma was of the clear cell type. Findings and caveats of the study: Baseline intratumoral clonotype presence is unknown without pretreatment biopsies. In blood, top tumor clones expanded by 2 weeks, shrinking by 4.

The sequence was obtained from a woman aged 55 to 70 with renal cell carcinoma. The source was blood, collected from a patient whose treatment included radiotherapy and nephrectomy.

This chain's CDR3 is CADRVGNQPQHF. The CDR3 DNA sequence: TGTGCCGACAGGGTCGGCAATCAGCCCCAGCATTTT. V is TRBV7-3 and J is TRBJ1-5; 7 bases map to TRBD1. Germline V gene lookup returns CDR1 SGHTA and CDR2 FQGTGA. The CDR3 covers 12 residues. V was clipped by 11 bases and J by 2 bases; unmatched bases: 3.